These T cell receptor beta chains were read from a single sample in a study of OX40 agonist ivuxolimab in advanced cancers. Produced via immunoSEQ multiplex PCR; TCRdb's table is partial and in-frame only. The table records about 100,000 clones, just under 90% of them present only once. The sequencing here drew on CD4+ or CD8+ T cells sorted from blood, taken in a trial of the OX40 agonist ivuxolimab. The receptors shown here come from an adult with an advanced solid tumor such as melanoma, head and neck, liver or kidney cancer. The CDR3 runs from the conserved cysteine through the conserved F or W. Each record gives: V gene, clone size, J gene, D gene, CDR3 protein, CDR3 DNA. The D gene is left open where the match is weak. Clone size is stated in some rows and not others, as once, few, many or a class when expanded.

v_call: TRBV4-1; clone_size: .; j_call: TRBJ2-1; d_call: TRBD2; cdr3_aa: CASSQGLAGVGEQFF; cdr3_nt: TGCGCCAGCAGCCAGGGACTAGCGGGAGTGGGTGAGCAGTTCTTC
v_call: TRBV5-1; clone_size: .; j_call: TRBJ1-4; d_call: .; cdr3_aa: CASSLVGDNHEKLFF; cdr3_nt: TGCGCCAGCAGCTTGGTGGGGGACAACCATGAAAAACTGTTTTTT
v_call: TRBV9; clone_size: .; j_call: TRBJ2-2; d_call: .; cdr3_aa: CASSVGGVNTGELFF; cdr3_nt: TGTGCCAGCAGCGTAGGCGGGGTGAACACCGGGGAGCTGTTTTTT
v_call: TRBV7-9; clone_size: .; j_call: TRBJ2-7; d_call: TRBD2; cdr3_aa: CASSLGGLAYEQYF; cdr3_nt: TGTGCCAGCAGCTTAGGTGGACTAGCCTACGAGCAGTACTTC
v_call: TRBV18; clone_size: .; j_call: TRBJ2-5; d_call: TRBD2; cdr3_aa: CASSPRFSGSGETQYF; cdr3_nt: TGTGCCAGCTCACCACGCTTTAGCGGGAGTGGCGAGACCCAGTACTTC
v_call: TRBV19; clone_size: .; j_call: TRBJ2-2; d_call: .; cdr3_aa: CASSISRNTGELFF; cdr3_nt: TGTGCCAGTAGTATATCACGAAACACCGGGGAGCTGTTTTTT
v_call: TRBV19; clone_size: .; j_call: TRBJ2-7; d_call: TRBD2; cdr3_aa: CASSIGEGFYEQYF; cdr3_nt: TGTGCCAGTAGTATAGGGGAGGGATTTTACGAGCAGTACTTC
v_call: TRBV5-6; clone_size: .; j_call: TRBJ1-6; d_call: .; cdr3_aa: CASSLNGRLGYSPLHF; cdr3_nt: TGTGCCAGCAGCTTGAATGGGAGGTTGGGATACTCACCCCTCCACTTT
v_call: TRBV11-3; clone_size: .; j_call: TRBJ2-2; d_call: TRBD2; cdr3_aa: CASSFGAGATGELFF; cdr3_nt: TGTGCCAGCAGCTTTGGAGCGGGGGCCACCGGGGAGCTGTTTTTT
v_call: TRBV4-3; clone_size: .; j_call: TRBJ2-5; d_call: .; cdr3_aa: CASSRTGQETQYF; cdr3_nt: TGCGCCAGCAGCCGAACAGGACAAGAGACCCAGTACTTC
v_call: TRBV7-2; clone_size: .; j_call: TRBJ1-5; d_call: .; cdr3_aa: CASSPRAGGYSNQPQHF; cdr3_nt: TGTGCCAGCAGCCCCCGCGCCGGCGGATATAGCAATCAGCCCCAGCATTTT
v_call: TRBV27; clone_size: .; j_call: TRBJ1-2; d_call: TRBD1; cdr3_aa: CASSPQGANYGYTF; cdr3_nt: TGTGCCAGCAGTCCACAGGGGGCTAACTATGGCTACACCTTC
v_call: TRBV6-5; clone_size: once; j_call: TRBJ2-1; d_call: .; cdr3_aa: CASRPDRGLNEQFF; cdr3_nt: TGTGCCAGCAGACCCGACAGAGGGCTCAATGAGCAGTTCTTC
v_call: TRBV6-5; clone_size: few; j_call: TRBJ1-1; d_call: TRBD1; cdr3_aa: CASSGDSVEAFF; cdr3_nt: TGTGCCAGCAGCGGGGACAGCGTTGAAGCTTTCTTT
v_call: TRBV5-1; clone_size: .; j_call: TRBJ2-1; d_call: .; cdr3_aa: CASSWGRARVMDEQFF; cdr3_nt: TGCGCCAGCAGCTGGGGCCGAGCAAGGGTCATGGATGAGCAGTTCTTC
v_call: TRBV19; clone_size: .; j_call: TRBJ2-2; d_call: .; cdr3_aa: CASSAQGGQHGELFF; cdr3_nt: TGTGCCAGTAGTGCACAAGGGGGGCAACACGGGGAGCTGTTTTTT
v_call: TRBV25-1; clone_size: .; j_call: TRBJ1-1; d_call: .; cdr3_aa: CASRDKLNTEAFF; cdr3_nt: TGTGCCAGCAGGGACAAACTGAACACTGAAGCTTTCTTT
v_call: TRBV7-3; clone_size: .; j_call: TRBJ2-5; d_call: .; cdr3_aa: CASSFRGETQYF; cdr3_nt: TGTGCCAGCAGCTTCCGAGGGGAGACCCAGTACTTC
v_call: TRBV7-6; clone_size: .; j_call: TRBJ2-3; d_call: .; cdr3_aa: CASSLPSTDTQYF; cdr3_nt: TGTGCCAGCAGCTTACCTAGCACAGATACGCAGTATTTT
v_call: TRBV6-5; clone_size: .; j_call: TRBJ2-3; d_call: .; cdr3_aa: CASSPLRTDTQYF; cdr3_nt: TGTGCCAGCAGTCCCCTGAGGACAGATACGCAGTATTTT
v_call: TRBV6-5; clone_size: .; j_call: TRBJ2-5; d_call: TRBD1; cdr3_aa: CASRDRGRETQYF; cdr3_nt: TGTGCCAGCAGGGACAGGGGTCGCGAGACCCAGTACTTC
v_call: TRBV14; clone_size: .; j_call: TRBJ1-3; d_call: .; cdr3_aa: CASSRDLYSGNTIYF; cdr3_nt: TGTGCCAGCAGCCGGGACCTCTACTCTGGAAACACCATATATTTT
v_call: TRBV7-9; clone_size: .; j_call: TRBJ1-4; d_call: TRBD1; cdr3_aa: CASSKTRDRNEKLFF; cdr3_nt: TGTGCCAGCAGCAAAACCCGGGACAGGAATGAAAAACTGTTTTTT
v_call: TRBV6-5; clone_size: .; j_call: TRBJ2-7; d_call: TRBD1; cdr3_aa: CASSARQGFSYEQYF; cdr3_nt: TGTGCCAGCAGTGCCCGACAGGGGTTCTCCTACGAGCAGTACTTC
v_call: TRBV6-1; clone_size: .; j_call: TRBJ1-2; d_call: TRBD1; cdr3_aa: CASRGQAWDGYTF; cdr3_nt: TGTGCCAGCAGGGGACAGGCATGGGATGGCTACACCTTC
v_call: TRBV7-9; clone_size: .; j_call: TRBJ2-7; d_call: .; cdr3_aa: CASSLRQAISYEQYF; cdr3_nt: TGTGCCAGCAGCTTACGACAGGCCATCTCCTACGAGCAGTACTTC
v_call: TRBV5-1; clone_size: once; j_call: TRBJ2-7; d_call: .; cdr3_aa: CASSVPSSYEQYF; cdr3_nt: TGCGCCAGCAGCGTCCCCAGTAGCTACGAGCAGTACTTC
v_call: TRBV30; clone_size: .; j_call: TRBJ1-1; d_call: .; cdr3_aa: CAGRNTEAFF; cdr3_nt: TGTGCCGGCCGGAACACTGAAGCTTTCTTT
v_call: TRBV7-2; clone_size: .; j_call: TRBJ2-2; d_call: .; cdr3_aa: CASSLNPQSPGELFF; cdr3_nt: TGTGCCAGCAGCTTGAATCCCCAAAGTCCCGGGGAGCTGTTTTTT
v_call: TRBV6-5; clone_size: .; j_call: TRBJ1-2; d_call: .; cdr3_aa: CASSYQGRGSYTF; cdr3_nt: TGTGCCAGCAGTTACCAGGGCAGGGGTAGCTACACCTTC
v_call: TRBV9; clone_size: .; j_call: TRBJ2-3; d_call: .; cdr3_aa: CASSPKGASTDTQYF; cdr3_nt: TGTGCCAGCAGCCCTAAAGGGGCGAGCACAGATACGCAGTATTTT
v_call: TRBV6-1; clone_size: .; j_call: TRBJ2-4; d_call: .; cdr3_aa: CASSEGEWAKNIQYF; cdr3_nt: TGTGCCAGCAGCGAAGGGGAGTGGGCCAAAAACATTCAGTACTTC
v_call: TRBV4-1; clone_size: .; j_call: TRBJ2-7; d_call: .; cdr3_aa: CASSRTAQGEYEQYF; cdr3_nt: TGCGCCAGCAGCCGGACGGCCCAAGGGGAATACGAGCAGTACTTC
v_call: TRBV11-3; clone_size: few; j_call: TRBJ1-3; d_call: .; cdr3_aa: CASSSHSGNGNTIYF; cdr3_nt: TGTGCCAGCAGCTCTCACTCAGGAAATGGAAACACCATATATTTT
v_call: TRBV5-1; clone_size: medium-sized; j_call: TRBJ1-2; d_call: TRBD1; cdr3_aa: CASSLDGGGNYGYTF; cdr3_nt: TGCGCCAGCAGCTTGGATGGAGGGGGCAACTATGGCTACACCTTC
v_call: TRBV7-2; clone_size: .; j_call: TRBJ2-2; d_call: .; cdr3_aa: CASSLDADGELFF; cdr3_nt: TGTGCCAGCAGCTTAGACGCGGACGGGGAGCTGTTTTTT
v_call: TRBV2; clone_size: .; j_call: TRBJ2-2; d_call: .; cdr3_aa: CASNEVRSGELFF; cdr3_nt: TGTGCCAGCAACGAGGTTCGCTCCGGGGAGCTGTTTTTT
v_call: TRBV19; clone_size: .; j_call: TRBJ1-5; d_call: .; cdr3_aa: CASSPRGTVYSNQPQHF; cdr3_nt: TGTGCCAGTAGTCCCCGCGGGACCGTTTATAGCAATCAGCCCCAGCATTTT
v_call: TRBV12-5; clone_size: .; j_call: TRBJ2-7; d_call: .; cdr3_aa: CASGLQVGEQYF; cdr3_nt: TGTGCTAGTGGTCTCCAAGTAGGCGAGCAGTACTTC
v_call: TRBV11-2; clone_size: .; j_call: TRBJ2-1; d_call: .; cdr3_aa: CASSLGQYNEQFF; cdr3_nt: TGTGCCAGCAGCTTAGGTCAGTACAATGAGCAGTTCTTC
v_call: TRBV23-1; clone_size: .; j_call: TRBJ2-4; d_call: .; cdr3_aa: CASSQGRDGKNIQYF; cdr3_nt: TGCGCCAGCAGTCAAGGGCGGGATGGGAAAAACATTCAGTACTTC
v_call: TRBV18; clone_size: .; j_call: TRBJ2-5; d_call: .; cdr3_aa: CASSPSVETQYF; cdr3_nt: TGTGCCAGCTCACCATCAGTGGAGACCCAGTACTTC
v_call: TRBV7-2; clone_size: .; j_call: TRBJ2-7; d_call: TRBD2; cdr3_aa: CASSSLTSGSYEQYF; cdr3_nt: TGTGCCAGCAGCTCACTGACTAGCGGCTCCTACGAGCAGTACTTC
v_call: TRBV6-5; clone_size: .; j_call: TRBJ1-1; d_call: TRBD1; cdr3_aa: CASSRTGDTEAFF; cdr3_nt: TGTGCCAGCAGTCGGACAGGCGACACTGAAGCTTTCTTT
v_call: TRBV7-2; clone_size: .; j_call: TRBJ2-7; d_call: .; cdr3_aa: CASSLRSYEQYF; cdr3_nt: TGTGCCAGCAGCTTACGGAGCTACGAGCAGTACTTC
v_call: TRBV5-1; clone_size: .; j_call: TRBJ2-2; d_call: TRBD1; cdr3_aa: CASSLAGTGRNTGELFF; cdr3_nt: TGCGCCAGCAGCTTGGCCGGGACAGGGAGAAACACCGGGGAGCTGTTTTTT
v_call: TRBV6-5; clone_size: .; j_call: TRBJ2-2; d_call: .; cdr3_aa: CASSYGGNTGELFF; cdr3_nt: TGTGCCAGCAGTTACGGAGGGAACACCGGGGAGCTGTTTTTT
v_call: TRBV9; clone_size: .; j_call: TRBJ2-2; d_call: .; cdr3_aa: CASSPRGVVPGELFF; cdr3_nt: TGTGCCAGCAGCCCCCGGGGCGTGGTGCCCGGGGAGCTGTTTTTT
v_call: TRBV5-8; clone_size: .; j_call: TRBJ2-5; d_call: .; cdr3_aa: CASTFGQSQETQYF; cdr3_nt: TGTGCCAGCACCTTCGGACAGAGTCAAGAGACCCAGTACTTC
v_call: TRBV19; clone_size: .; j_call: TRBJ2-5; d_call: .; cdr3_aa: CASSIDRARQETQYF; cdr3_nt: TGTGCCAGTAGTATAGATCGGGCCAGACAAGAGACCCAGTACTTC
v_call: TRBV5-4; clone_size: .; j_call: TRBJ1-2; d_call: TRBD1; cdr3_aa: CASSLALSTGAGGYTF; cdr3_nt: TGTGCCAGCAGCTTGGCCCTATCTACAGGGGCGGGGGGCTACACCTTC
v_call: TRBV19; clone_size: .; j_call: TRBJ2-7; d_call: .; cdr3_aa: CASSPKGAYEQYF; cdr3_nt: TGTGCCAGTAGCCCCAAAGGAGCGTACGAGCAGTACTTC
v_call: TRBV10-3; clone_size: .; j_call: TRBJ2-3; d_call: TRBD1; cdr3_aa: CAISEPGTGRSDTQYF; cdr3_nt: TGTGCCATCAGTGAGCCCGGGACAGGTCGTTCAGATACGCAGTATTTT